Each of the 10 T cell receptor beta chains below was sequenced from the same sample in a study of OX40 agonist ivuxolimab in advanced cancers. Only in-frame clones appear in the TCRdb table, and some are missing; sequencing was by immunoSEQ multiplex PCR. The sample lists 90,000 to 130,000 clones, less than 95% occurring once. The sample consisted of CD4+ or CD8+ T cells sorted from blood, taken in a trial of the OX40 agonist ivuxolimab. The receptors were sampled from an adult with an advanced solid tumor such as melanoma, head and neck, liver or kidney cancer.

The chain couples TRBV27 to TRBJ2-1; 9 positions agree with TRBD1. The V gene's germline CDR1 is MNHEY and CDR2 SMNVEV (reference sequence). This CDR3 is built from 13 residues. V lost 6 bases, J lost 12 bases, and 9 bases stayed unmatched. The CDR3 region has the DNA TGTGCCAGCAGCCGGGACAGGGCCTCGAGGCAGTTCTTC. This gives the protein CASSRDRASRQFF.

This chain links TRBV7-9 with TRBJ2-7; 8 bases line up with TRBD2. Unmatched junction bases numbered 20, after V lost 5 bases and J lost 5 bases. This CDR3 comprises 18 residues. Looked up from germline, CDR1 is SEHNR and CDR2 is FQNEAQ (reference sequence). The CDR3 here is CASSQSWGGLETVDEQYF. The CDR3 DNA reads TGTGCCAGCAGCCAATCTTGGGGGGGACTAGAGACGGTGGACGAGCAGTACTTC.

V gene TRBV29-1 combines with J gene TRBJ2-2, with D possibly being TRBD1 or TRBD2 (5 bases each). This CDR3 region has 13 residues. CDR1 and CDR2 from the germline V gene are SQVTM and ANQGSEA. The germline V and J ends were trimmed by 7 bases and 5 bases, with 14 bases remaining between them. The CDR3 region has the DNA TGCAGCGCCTCAAATGGGGGTACCGGGGAGCTGTTTTTT. Protein: CSASNGGTGELFF.

The rearrangement links TRBV6-1 to TRBJ2-7; 7 positions match TRBD1. Germline-derived CDR1 and CDR2 are MNHNS and SASEGT. The CDR3 covers 13 residues. Germline trimming cut 7 bases from V and 0 bases from J; bases unmatched to any gene: 3. CDR3 nucleotides: TGTGCCAGCATGGCAGGGGGCTCCTACGAGCAGTACTTC. As protein: CASMAGGSYEQYF.

J is TRBJ2-5 and V is TRBV5-4; 10 bases are shared with TRBD1. There are 15 residues in the CDR3. In germline, CDR1 is SGHNT, CDR2 YYREEE (reference sequence). V lost 4 bases to trimming and J lost 5 bases; unmatched junction nucleotides: 8. The CDR3 nucleotides are TGTGCCAGCAGCGGGGGGGACAGGGGAATGGAGACCCAGTACTTC. This encodes CASSGGDRGMETQYF.

This rearrangement joins TRBV6-1 to TRBJ2-7, with D unclear. V was trimmed by 1 base and J by 2 bases, leaving 12 bases between them. In germline, CDR1 is MNHNS, CDR2 SASEGT. The CDR3 runs 15 residues. As DNA, the CDR3 is TGTGCCAGCAGTGAAGGCTTCGGCAGCACCTACGAGCAGTACTTC. It yields the protein CASSEGFGSTYEQYF.

This chain links TRBV19 with TRBJ2-1, with 7 bases that match TRBD2. After removal of 4 bases from V and 0 bases from J, the junction contained 3 bases not matched to a gene. Germline V gives CDR1 LNHDA, CDR2 SQIVND (reference sequence). The CDR3 length is 15 residues. For the CDR3, the DNA is TGTGCCAGTAGTACTGCGGGGGTCTCCTACAATGAGCAGTTCTTC. It is translated as CASSTAGVSYNEQFF.

CDR3 in DNA: TGTGCCAGCTCACCCGCGAGTCCAGCGGGGGGCGGGAACATTCAGTACTTC. Amino acid sequence: CASSPASPAGGGNIQYF. The chain joins TRBV18 to TRBJ2-4; 9 positions agree with TRBD2. Germline values: CDR1 KGHSH, CDR2 LQKENI. The V segment lost 3 bases and the J segment 7 bases; nucleotides outside the gene matches: 13. This CDR3 has 17 amino acids.

This chain links TRBV9 with TRBJ2-5; TRBD1 agrees at 9 bases. CDR3 length equals 15 residues. Unmatched junction bases numbered 11, after V lost 6 bases and J lost 5 bases. Looked up from germline, CDR1 is SGDLS and CDR2 is YYNGEE. The CDR3 sequence is CASTPTGTGIETQYF. CDR3 DNA sequence: TGTGCCAGCACCCCAACCGGGACAGGGATTGAGACCCAGTACTTC.

The chain joins TRBV6-1 to TRBJ2-7, with D maybe TRBD1 (5 bases). The CDR3 loop spans 12 amino acids. The V and J ends lost 10 bases and 5 bases respectively, with 15 bases between them. The germline gives CDR1 MNHNS, CDR2 SASEGT. The CDR3 coding sequence is TGTGCCACCGGACAAACTTGGAACGAGCAGTACTTC. Its protein product is CATGQTWNEQYF.